The T cell receptor beta chain under discussion was sequenced for a study of OX40 agonist ivuxolimab in advanced cancers. Study-wide results and limits: Doses of 0.1 to 3.0 mg/kg were accompanied by clonal expansion of CD4+ and CD8+ blood T cells by week 6.

Trimming removed 0 bases at V and 2 bases at J, with 9 bases between. Germline lookup yields CDR1 SGDLS and CDR2 YYNGEE. The CDR3 covers 14 residues. This table comes from immunoSEQ multiplex PCR, and its TCRdb copy is limited to in-frame clones, with some not included. The repertoire holds approximately 10,000 clones, with more than 75% as singletons. Turning to this clone: The antigen is undetermined.

The input for sequencing was CD4+ or CD8+ T cells sorted from blood, taken in a trial of the OX40 agonist ivuxolimab. This TCR was sampled from an adult with an advanced solid tumor such as melanoma, head and neck, liver or kidney cancer. V and J are TRBV9 and TRBJ2-7; TRBD2 is a possible D gene (6 bases). The CDR3: CASSVEAGAYEQYF. Written as DNA, the CDR3 is TGTGCCAGCAGCGTAGAAGCGGGCGCCTACGAGCAGTACTTC.